A selection of T cell receptor beta chains follows, all from one sample in a study of beta chain features in type 1 diabetes. Profiled with immunoSEQ multiplex PCR; TCRdb holds only in-frame clones, not every one. The sample has about 160,000 clones; roughly 9.1% are singletons. The sample comprised central memory CD4+ T cells from blood. The receptors come from a woman under 30 in good health. CDR3s include the opening cysteine and the closing phenylalanine or tryptophan.

TRBV5-6,CASSSQDRNSPLHF
TRBV30,CAWCPKTVSGNTIYF
TRBV18,CASSPRSTEAFF
TRBV2,CASRGTGGHTQYF
TRBV7-9,CASSLESVQETQYF
TRBV10-2,CASSQTGGDYGYTF
TRBV5-1,CASSLEGQDYNEQFF
TRBV25-1,CASSVGGSVYEQYF
TRBV11-2,CASTSGTGGWDYGYTF
TRBV18,CASSPTPTGGPMDEQFF
TRBV10-3,CAISDPGQGTLNEAFF
TRBV7-2,CASSIDRGPFDGYTF
TRBV5-1,CASPGTWAIEQYF
TRBV18,CASSQGMGTEAFF
TRBV19,CASGAPEAPDTQYF
TRBV23-1,CASSQSFGRPNTEAFF
TRBV6-6,CASRTDTDNQPQHF
TRBV2,CASRIDRGGGYEQYF
TRBV5-1,CASSTRTSGRGETQYF
TRBV5-1,CASSSDRGRTDTQYF
TRBV12-5,CASGRGDTEAFF
TRBV11-3,CASSAPVGELFF
TRBV27,CASSFSGNYGYTF
TRBV5-1,CASSLGTSGVNEQFF
TRBV9,CASSVSSVKFRGKVGTEAFF
TRBV14,CASSPSTGRETQYF
TRBV30,CAWTGDRQYGYTF
TRBV7-2,CASSRAGGAQETQYF
TRBV4-3,CASSQDPGGYYNEQFF
TRBV30,CAGGFGVDTEAFF
TRBV5-1,CASSSRAGPGNEKLFF
TRBV7-9,CASSLDYRSYEQYF
TRBV4-2,CASSQEGQLRYGYTF
TRBV29-1,CSVAGTSGGTDTQYF
TRBV30,CAQGARGDFNYGYTF
TRBV11-2,CASSLGGGGGSEETQYF
TRBV30,CAWTSLYTEAFF
TRBV4-1,CASSQLPPAGRSTDTQYF
TRBV29-1,CSPVGRQGGETQYF
TRBV11-2,CASSSLGGTSSNEQFF
TRBV6-5,CASTRGTLMNTEAFF
TRBV1,CTRARGGTDTQYF
TRBV6-1,CASSGLTGNEGYTF
TRBV7-2,CASSGLTDQETQYF
TRBV30,CAWLQGDRNIQYF
TRBV2,CASSDSGGKQYF
TRBV4-2,CASSLSDNEQFF
TRBV6-6,CASSAPGLSTGELFF
TRBV18,CASSPEDRNTEAFF
TRBV7-9,CASSLGGQEAFF
TRBV4-1,CASSQDGRENTEAFF
TRBV4-1,CASSFQAGTGGAYEQYF
TRBV11-2,CASSPRTGINEQFF
TRBV5-1,CASSLSSTSGNKDTQYF